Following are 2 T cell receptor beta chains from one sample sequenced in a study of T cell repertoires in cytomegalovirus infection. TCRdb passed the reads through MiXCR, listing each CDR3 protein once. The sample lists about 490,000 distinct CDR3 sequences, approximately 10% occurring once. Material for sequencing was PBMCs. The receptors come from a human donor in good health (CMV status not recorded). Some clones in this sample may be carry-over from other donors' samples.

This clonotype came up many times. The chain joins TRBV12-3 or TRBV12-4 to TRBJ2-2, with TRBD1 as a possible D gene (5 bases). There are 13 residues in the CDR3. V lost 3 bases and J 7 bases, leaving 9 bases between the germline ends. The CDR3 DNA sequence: TGTGCCAGCAGTTTGGACATTCTCGGGGAGCTGTTTTTT. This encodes CASSLDILGELFF.

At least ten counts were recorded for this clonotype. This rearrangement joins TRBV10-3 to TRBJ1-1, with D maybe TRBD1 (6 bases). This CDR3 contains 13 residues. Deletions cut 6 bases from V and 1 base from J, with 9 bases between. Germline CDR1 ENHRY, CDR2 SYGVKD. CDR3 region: CAIRGQENTEAFF. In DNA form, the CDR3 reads TGTGCCATCAGGGGACAAGAGAACACTGAAGCTTTCTTT.